Listed below are T cell receptor beta chains from one sample, sequenced in a study of T cell responses to AZD1222 COVID-19 vaccine. The protocol was immunoSEQ multiplex PCR, while the TCRdb copy is restricted to in-frame clones and leaves out a portion. In the table there are tens of thousands of clones, approximately 89% of which are singletons. The specimen comprised peripheral blood, sampled 28 days after the second AZD1222 dose. The receptors come from an adult who received the AZD1222 COVID-19 vaccine. The CDR3 runs from the conserved cysteine through the conserved F or W. D genes are given only for firm matches. The size field is filled for only some rows; it gives once, few, many or a size class.

TRBJ2-5 NA TRBV15 once TGTGCCACCAGCAGGGGAGGACGGACTGAAGAGACCCAGTACTTC CATSRGGRTEETQYF
TRBJ2-2 TRBD2 TRBV2 NA TGTGCCAGCAGATTCGGGACTAGCGGGGGCCCGAACACCGGGGAGCTGTTTTTT CASRFGTSGGPNTGELFF
TRBJ2-3 TRBD2 TRBV7-3 NA TGTGCCAGCAGCTTAAGACGGGGGGGAAACCTCAACTTATTAGATACGCAGTATTTT CASSLRRGGNLNLLDTQYF
TRBJ1-5 NA TRBV6-5 once TGTGCCAGCAGTCGACAGGCGGGCAATCAGCCCCAGCATTTT CASSRQAGNQPQHF
TRBJ1-5 NA TRBV19 NA TGTGCCAGTAGTATACTCCAGGGTGGCAATCAGCCCCAGCATTTT CASSILQGGNQPQHF
TRBJ2-1 NA TRBV29-1 NA TGCAGCGTTGAGAAGGGACTCGGGGAGCAGTTCTTC CSVEKGLGEQFF
TRBJ2-2 NA TRBV30 once TGTGCCTGGAGTATGGGGGGTACCGGGGAGCTGTTTTTT CAWSMGGTGELFF
TRBJ1-6 NA TRBV5-4 NA TGTGCCAGCAGCCGAGGGACATCATGGAATTCACCCCTCCACTTT CASSRGTSWNSPLHF
TRBJ1-1 NA TRBV6-6 NA TGTGCCAGCAGTTACAGGTCAAACACTGAAGCTTTCTTT CASSYRSNTEAFF
TRBJ2-5 TRBD1 TRBV6-5 NA TGTGCCAGCAGTTACTCGGGACAGGCCCCAATGACCCAGTACTTC CASSYSGQAPMTQYF
TRBJ1-2 NA TRBV27 NA TGTGCCAGCAGTTTCTTAGGGGGGGGTGGCTACACCTTC CASSFLGGGGYTF
TRBJ1-1 NA TRBV7-2 NA TGTGCCAGCAGCTTCGCGGGGGCGGGCACTGAAGCTTTCTTT CASSFAGAGTEAFF
TRBJ1-5 NA TRBV7-6 NA TGTGCCAGCAGTCTAGACGGGGGCTTTAATCAGCCCCAGCATTTT CASSLDGGFNQPQHF
TRBJ2-3 NA TRBV13 few TGTGCCAGCAGCTTAGGAGGGTACAACACAGATACGCAGTATTTT CASSLGGYNTDTQYF
TRBJ2-4 TRBD2 TRBV15 once TGTGCCACCAGCGGTTCCGGGGGGGGCTTAGTTCAGTACTTC CATSGSGGGLVQYF
TRBJ1-1 NA TRBV9 NA TGTGCCAGCAGCCCCTCTGGGGGGAACACTGAAGCTTTCTTT CASSPSGGNTEAFF
TRBJ2-7 NA TRBV7-9 NA TGTGCCAGCAGCTTAATGGGGGCTCGAGGATTC CASSLMGARGF
TRBJ1-2 NA TRBV4-1 NA TGCGCCAGCAGCCAACGAGGGGTAGACTATGGCTACACCTTC CASSQRGVDYGYTF
TRBJ1-1 NA TRBV28 NA TGTGCCAGCAGTTTATCCCTGGGAAACACTGAAGCTTTCTTT CASSLSLGNTEAFF
TRBJ2-3 NA TRBV30 NA TGTGCCTGGAGTCTCCCGGGGGCAGATACGCAGTATTTT CAWSLPGADTQYF